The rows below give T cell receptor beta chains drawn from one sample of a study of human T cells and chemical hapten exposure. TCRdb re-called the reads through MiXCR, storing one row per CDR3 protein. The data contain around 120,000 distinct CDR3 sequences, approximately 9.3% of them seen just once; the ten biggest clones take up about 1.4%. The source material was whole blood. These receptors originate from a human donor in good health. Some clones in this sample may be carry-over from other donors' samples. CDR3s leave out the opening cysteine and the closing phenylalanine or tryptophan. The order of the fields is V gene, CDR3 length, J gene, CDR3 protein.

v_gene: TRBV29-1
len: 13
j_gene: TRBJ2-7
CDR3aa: SVEFPGQGVYEQY

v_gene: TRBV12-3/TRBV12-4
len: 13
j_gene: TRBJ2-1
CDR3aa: ASSFERGSGNEQF

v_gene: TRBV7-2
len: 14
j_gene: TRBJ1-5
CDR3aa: ASSPRRGDSNQPQH

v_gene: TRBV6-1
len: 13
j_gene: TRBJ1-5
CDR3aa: ASSENRGSNQPQH

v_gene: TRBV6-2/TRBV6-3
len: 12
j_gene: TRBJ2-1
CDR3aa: ASSYSRLNGGQF

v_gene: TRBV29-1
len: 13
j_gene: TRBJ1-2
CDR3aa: SVDDSWTERYGYT

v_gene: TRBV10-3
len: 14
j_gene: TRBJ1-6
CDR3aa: AISDRAFGGGSPLH

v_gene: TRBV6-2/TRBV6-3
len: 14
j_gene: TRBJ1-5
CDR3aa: ASSKATGVGNQPQH

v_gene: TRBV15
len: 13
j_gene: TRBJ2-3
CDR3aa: ATSRLGTGTDTQY

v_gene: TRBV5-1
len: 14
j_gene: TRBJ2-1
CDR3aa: ASSRGTGGSYNEQF

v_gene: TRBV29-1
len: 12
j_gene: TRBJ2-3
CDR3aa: SVARGLSTDTQY

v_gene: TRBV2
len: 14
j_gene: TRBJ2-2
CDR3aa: ASSEVWAGNTGELF

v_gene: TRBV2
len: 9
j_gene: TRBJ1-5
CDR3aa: ASSVDKAQH

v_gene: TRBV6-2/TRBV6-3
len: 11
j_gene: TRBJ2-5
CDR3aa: ASTERAKETQY

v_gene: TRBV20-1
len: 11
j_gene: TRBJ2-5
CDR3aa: SARSLYQETQY

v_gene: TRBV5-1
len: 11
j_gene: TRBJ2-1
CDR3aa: ASSLAVKNEQF

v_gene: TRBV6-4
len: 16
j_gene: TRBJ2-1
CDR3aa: ASSVVTSGLSAYNEQF

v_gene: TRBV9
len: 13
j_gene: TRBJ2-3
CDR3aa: ASSVVAGGTDTQY

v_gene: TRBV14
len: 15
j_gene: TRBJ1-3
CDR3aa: ASSQGSPGGRGNTIY

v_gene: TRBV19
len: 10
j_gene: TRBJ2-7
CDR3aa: ASSGLLYEQY

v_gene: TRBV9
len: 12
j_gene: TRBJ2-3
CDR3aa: ASSSRDRGDTQY

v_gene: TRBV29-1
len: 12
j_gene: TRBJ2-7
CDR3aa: SVLRAAYPYEQY

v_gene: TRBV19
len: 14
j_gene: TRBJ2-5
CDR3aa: ASSDGLAGRQETQY

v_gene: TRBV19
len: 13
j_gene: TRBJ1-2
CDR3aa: ASSSGQGLIDGYT

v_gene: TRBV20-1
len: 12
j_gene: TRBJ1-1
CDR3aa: SASPRVTNTEAF

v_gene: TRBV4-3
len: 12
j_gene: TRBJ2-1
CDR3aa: ASSQDSTSGLQF

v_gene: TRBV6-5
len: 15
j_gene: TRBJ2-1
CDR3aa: ASSYSGREGWYNEQF

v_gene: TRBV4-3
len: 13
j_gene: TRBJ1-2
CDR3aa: ASSQDGPGSMGYT

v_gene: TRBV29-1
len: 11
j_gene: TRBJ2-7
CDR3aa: SGRDSLSYEQY

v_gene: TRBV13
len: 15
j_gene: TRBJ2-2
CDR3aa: ASSLMGPAGWTGELF

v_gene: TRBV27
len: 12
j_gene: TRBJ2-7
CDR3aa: ASSSWTGSYEQY

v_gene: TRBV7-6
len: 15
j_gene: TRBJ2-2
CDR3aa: ASSPGRPNRGTGELF

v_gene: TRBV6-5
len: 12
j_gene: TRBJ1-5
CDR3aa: ASSTGGGNQPQH

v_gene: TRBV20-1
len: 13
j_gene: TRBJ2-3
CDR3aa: SAYEPGLNTDTQY

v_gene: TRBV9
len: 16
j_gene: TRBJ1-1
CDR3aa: ASSGSTGGAMMNTEAF

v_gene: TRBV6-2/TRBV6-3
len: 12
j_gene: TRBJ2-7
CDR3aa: ASRRSTDTSGRH

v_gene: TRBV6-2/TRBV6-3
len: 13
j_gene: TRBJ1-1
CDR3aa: ASSYRGGMNTEAF

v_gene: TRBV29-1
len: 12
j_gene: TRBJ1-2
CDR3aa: SVGPPGSNYGYT

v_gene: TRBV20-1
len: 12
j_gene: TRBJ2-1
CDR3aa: SATGTSVANEQF

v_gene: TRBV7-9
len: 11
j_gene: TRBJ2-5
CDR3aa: ASSFSSQETQY

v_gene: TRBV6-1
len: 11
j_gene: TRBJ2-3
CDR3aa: ASRGQWADTQY

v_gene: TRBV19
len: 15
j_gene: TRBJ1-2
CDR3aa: ASSLGDLEGYRYGYT

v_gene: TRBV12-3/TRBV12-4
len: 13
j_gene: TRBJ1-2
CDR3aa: ASSLATGNNYGYT

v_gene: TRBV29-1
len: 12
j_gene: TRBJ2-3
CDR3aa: SVESGVGTDTQY

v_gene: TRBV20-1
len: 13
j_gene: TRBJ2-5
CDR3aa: SANGGAGVGETQY

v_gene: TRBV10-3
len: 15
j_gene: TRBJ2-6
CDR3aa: AISAAGQLSGANVLT